The 19 T cell receptor beta chains below come from one sample, sequenced in a study of CD8 T cells in Susac syndrome. An amount of RNA that ranged from about 0.45 to 1 ug was reverse transcribed with random hexamers. TCRdb recomputed calls from the immunoSEQ multiplex PCR reads with MiXCR, one row per CDR3 protein. The sample contains about 100,000 distinct CDR3 sequences, 95% of which appear only once. Source material: CD8+ T cells from PBMCs. These receptors all stem from a human donor with Susac syndrome.

The chain combines TRBV20-1 with TRBJ1-2; no firm D call. Germline-derived CDR1 and CDR2 are DFQATT and SNEGSKA (reference sequence). The CDR3 extends over 13 amino acids. V lost 6 bases and J 4 bases, leaving 15 bases between the germline ends. CDR3 in DNA: TGCAGTGCGCAGGCCGGGAACGCCTATGGCTACACCTTC. It codes for CSAQAGNAYGYTF.

The CDR3 DNA reads TGCAGCGGCATACTAGCGTCCCAGGGCAATGAGCAGTTCTTC. Translated, it gives CSGILASQGNEQFF. This chain links TRBV29-1 with TRBJ2-1, with TRBD2 matching over 7 bases. Trimming removed 7 bases from V and 6 bases from J; junction bases left unmatched: 12. This CDR3 is 14 amino acids long. Germline V CDR1 and CDR2: SQVTM, ANQGSEA.

This clonotype occurred once. The chain has TRBV5-4 and TRBJ2-2; the D is unclear. Germline V gives CDR1 SGHNT, CDR2 YYREEE (reference sequence). This CDR3 spans 13 amino acids. The ends were cut back, 0 bases at V and 6 bases at J, with 6 bases in the middle. CDR3 sequence: CASSLASSGELFF. CDR3 DNA sequence: TGTGCCAGCAGCTTGGCTAGTTCCGGGGAGCTGTTTTTT.

V usage is TRBV5-6 and J usage is TRBJ2-2; D remains ambiguous. The CDR3 consists of 13 residues. Germline values: CDR1 SGHDT, CDR2 YYEEEE. The germline V and J ends were trimmed by 1 base and 6 bases, with 7 bases remaining between them. The CDR3 loop reads CASSLYEAGELFF. The CDR3 DNA sequence: TGTGCCAGCAGCTTGTACGAGGCCGGGGAGCTGTTTTTT.

The chain links TRBV20-1 to TRBJ1-1, with a possible D match to TRBD1 (5 bases). V was cut by 3 bases and J by 3 bases, with 14 bases left in between. Germline loops: CDR1 DFQATT, CDR2 SNEGSKA (reference sequence). CDR3 length: 14 residues. The CDR3 here is CSARSPQGDTEAFF. As DNA, the CDR3 is TGCAGTGCTAGGAGTCCGCAGGGTGACACTGAAGCTTTCTTT.

The chain has TRBV4-1 and TRBJ2-3; 9 bases map to TRBD2. This CDR3 contains 18 residues. CDR1 and CDR2 from the germline V gene are MGHRA and YSYEKL. V shed 0 bases and J 3 bases; nucleotides not matched to a gene: 10. Here the CDR3 reads CASSQDRMGTSMTDTQYF. CDR3 bases: TGCGCCAGCAGCCAAGACCGTATGGGGACTAGCATGACAGATACGCAGTATTTT.

CDR3 in amino acids: CSVVRDTDTQYF. CDR3 nucleotides: TGCAGCGTTGTCAGGGACACAGATACGCAGTATTTT. The V and J genes are TRBV29-1 and TRBJ2-3; D is perhaps TRBD1 (5 bases). CDR1 is SQVTM, CDR2 ANQGSEA, per germline. This CDR3 contains 12 residues. Trimming pared 4 bases from V and 2 bases from J, leaving 7 bases between.

The rearrangement uses TRBV29-1 and TRBJ1-1, with unresolved D. The V gene lost 2 bases and the J gene lost 1 base, with 8 bases spanning the gap. Germline V CDR1 and CDR2: SQVTM, ANQGSEA. There are 13 residues in the CDR3. CDR3 in amino acids: CSVEITANTEAFF. The CDR3 nucleotides read TGCAGCGTTGAAATCACGGCGAACACTGAAGCTTTCTTT.

The chain combines TRBV2 with TRBJ2-7; D might be TRBD1 (5 bases). The CDR3 length is 12 residues. Germline values: CDR1 SNHLY, CDR2 FYNNEI. V was pared by 4 bases and J by 6 bases, with 10 bases between. The CDR3 coding sequence is TGTGCCAGCAGTGGGGCAGGGCGCGAGCAGTACTTC. Its translation is CASSGAGREQYF.

The chain combines TRBV11-2 with TRBJ2-5; the D gene could be TRBD1 or TRBD2 (5 bases each). Trimming took off 5 bases at V and 5 bases at J, with 18 bases between the two ends. The CDR3 has 15 amino acids. Germline V gives CDR1 SGHAT, CDR2 FQNNGV. Here the CDR3 DNA reads TGTGCCAGCAGCGCAGGGACCTCCTCGTCGGAGACCCAGTACTTC. Its translation: CASSAGTSSSETQYF. The whole variable domain, remainder taken from reference TRBV11-2 and TRBJ2-5, is EAGVAQSPRYKIIEKRQSVAFWCNPISGHATLYWYQQILGQGPKLLIQFQNNGVVDDSQLPKDRFSAERLKGVDSTLKIQPAKLEDSAVYLCASSAGTSSSETQYFGPGTRLLVL.

This clonotype is a singleton in its sample. The gene calls are TRBV5-4 and TRBJ2-3; D gene unclear. V dropped 2 bases and J dropped 6 bases, with 7 bases sitting between them. The CDR3 has 12 residues. Germline CDR1 SGHNT, CDR2 YYREEE (reference sequence). CDR3 sequence reads: CASSFLWDTQYF. The CDR3 DNA reads as TGTGCCAGCAGCTTTTTGTGGGATACGCAGTATTTT.

The chain carries TRBV29-1 and TRBJ1-2, with D unresolved. Germline lookup yields CDR1 SQVTM and CDR2 ANQGSEA. The V and J ends lost 7 bases and 5 bases respectively, with 14 bases between them. This CDR3 has 12 amino acids. In nucleotides, the CDR3 is TGCAGCGCCCGCTTTAGAAATTATGGCTACACCTTC. It specifies CSARFRNYGYTF.

The chain recombines TRBV28 with TRBJ2-7; D might be TRBD2 (6 bases). Per the germline V gene, CDR1 is MDHEN and CDR2 is SYDVKM. The length of the CDR3 is 16 residues. The ends were cut back, 6 bases at V and 0 bases at J, with 18 bases in the middle. The CDR3 bases are TGTGCCAGCAGCCCCTTGGCGGGATCAGACTCCTACGAGCAGTACTTC. Encoded protein: CASSPLAGSDSYEQYF.

The chain employs TRBV29-1 and TRBJ1-2, with D hard to call. The CDR3 is 12 amino acids. V gave up 3 bases and J gave up 4 bases, with 9 bases separating them. Germline CDR1 and CDR2: SQVTM and ANQGSEA. CDR3 sequence: CSVEGRPYGYTF. The CDR3 DNA is TGCAGCGTTGAGGGCAGGCCCTATGGCTACACCTTC.

This rearrangement joins TRBV3-1 to TRBJ2-7, with TRBD2 matching over 8 bases. Germline trimming cut 0 bases from V and 6 bases from J; bases unmatched to any gene: 7. The germline V gene encodes CDR1 LGHDT and CDR2 YNNKEL (reference sequence). The CDR3 has 15 residues. The CDR3 coding sequence is TGTGCCAGCAGCCAAGATACAAGGACTAGCTCCGAGCAGTACTTC. It specifies CASSQDTRTSSEQYF.

The chain has TRBV2 and TRBJ1-6, with D possibly TRBD1 on 6 matching bases. Germline V gene data show CDR1 as SNHLY and CDR2 as FYNNEI. The CDR3 runs to 14 residues. Trimming cost V 6 bases and J 8 bases, with 14 bases left between them. CDR3 nucleotides: TGTGCCAGCAGCACGCGGCAGGGGTATTCACCCCTCCACTTT. It translates to CASSTRQGYSPLHF.

The CDR3 spells CASSGDVPYEQYF. In DNA, the CDR3 is TGTGCCAGCAGTGGGGACGTTCCCTACGAGCAGTACTTC. The V and J genes are TRBV2 and TRBJ2-7, with D perhaps TRBD1 or TRBD2 (5 bases each). The CDR3 has 13 amino acids. The germline CDR1 and CDR2 sequences are SNHLY and FYNNEI. The germline V and J ends were trimmed by 4 bases and 2 bases, with 9 bases remaining between them.

This clonotype was counted between two and nine times. The chain combines TRBV4-2 with TRBJ2-1; no clear D. CDR1 LGHNA and CDR2 YNFKEQ come from the germline V gene. Trimming left V 1 base short and J 0 bases short, with 7 bases between. This CDR3 has 15 residues. The CDR3 sequence is CASSQGLGSYNEQFF. The CDR3 DNA is TGTGCCAGCAGCCAAGGACTGGGCTCCTACAATGAGCAGTTCTTC.

The V and J genes are TRBV29-1 and TRBJ2-4; 7 bases are a match to TRBD2. CDR1 is SQVTM, CDR2 ANQGSEA, per germline. With 7 bases clipped from V and 3 bases from J, the junction kept 6 bases outside the gene matches. The CDR3 totals 13 residues. The CDR3 region is CSDPGTNKNIQYF. DNA of the CDR3: TGCAGCGACCCCGGGACTAACAAAAACATTCAGTACTTC.